The TCR beta chain described here comes from a study of blood T cell repertoires in COVID-19. Only in-frame clones appear in the TCRdb table, and some are missing; sequencing was by immunoSEQ multiplex PCR. The sample has about 94,000 clones; approximately 83% are singletons. The CDR3 has 16 residues. V shed 0 bases and J shed 0 bases, with 11 bases lying between them. CDR1 is ENHRY, CDR2 SYGVKD, per germline. The rearrangement links TRBV10-3 to TRBJ1-2; D gene uncertain. This sequence was found in a man aged 60 to 75 with acute or convalescent COVID-19. Sample: peripheral blood. The CDR3 coding sequence is TGTGCCATCAGTGAGTCGATTACAGAATCTAACTATGGCTACACCTTC. It translates to CAISESITESNYGYTF.